This passage covers 9 T cell receptor beta chains from one sample sequenced in a study of cytomegalovirus exposure and HLA in healthy donors. The table came from immunoSEQ multiplex PCR; TCRdb's copy has only in-frame clones and leaves some out. The table has nearly 110,000 clones, about nine tenths seen once. The sample taken for sequencing was PBMCs. The source of these receptors is a woman aged 18 to 35 in good health and CMV-seropositive.

The J gene is TRBJ1-2, the V gene TRBV7-9; D may be TRBD1 (5 bases). V was trimmed by 3 bases and J by 2 bases, leaving 10 bases between them. Germline V CDR1 and CDR2: SEHNR, FQNEAQ (reference sequence). The CDR3 is 14 amino acids. The CDR3 coding sequence is TGTGCCAGCAGCTTCACGACAGCGAACTATGGCTACACCTTC. Translating it yields CASSFTTANYGYTF.

The CDR3 sequence: CASTMTGGEKLFF. The CDR3, as DNA: TGTGCCAGCACAATGACAGGCGGGGAAAAACTGTTTTTT. V usage is TRBV2 and J usage is TRBJ1-4; perhaps TRBD1 as D (6 bases). V lost 7 bases, J lost 8 bases, and 14 bases lay in between. CDR1 SNHLY and CDR2 FYNNEI come from the germline V gene. The CDR3 has 13 amino acids.

This clone appeared a single time. V gene TRBV7-6 combines with J gene TRBJ1-1; 8 bases match TRBD1. The CDR3 is 15 residues long. Germline CDR1 reads SGHVS; CDR2 reads FNYEAQ. J gave up 5 bases and V 2 bases, and 7 bases lay outside the gene matches. The CDR3 region has the DNA TGTGCCAGCAGCTTACCAGGGGGCGCGGTAACTGAAGCTTTCTTT. This codes for CASSLPGGAVTEAFF. Based on the CDR3 plus reference TRBV7-6 and TRBJ1-1, the full variable domain is GAGVSQSPRYKVTKRGQDVALRCDPISGHVSLYWYRQALGQGPEFLTYFNYEAQQDKSGLPNDRFSAERPEGSISTLTIQRTEQRDSAMYRCASSLPGGAVTEAFFGQGTRLTVV.

The chain couples TRBV7-2 to TRBJ2-2; 11 bases agree with TRBD1. The CDR3 is 15 amino acids. J gave up 6 bases and V 5 bases, and 5 bases lay outside the gene matches. Germline CDR1 and CDR2: SGHTA and FQGNSA. In DNA form, the CDR3 reads TGTGCCAGCAGCACAAGGACAGGGGGCTCCGGGGAGCTGTTTTTT. The encoded protein is CASSTRTGGSGELFF.

The CDR3, as DNA: TGTGCCAGCAGCGCTCGACTAGCGGGTGGCAATGAGCAGTTCTTC. Its translation: CASSARLAGGNEQFF. The rearrangement joins TRBV7-8 to TRBJ2-1, with 10 bases identical to TRBD2. The trim removed 5 bases at V and 6 bases at J, leaving 7 bases unmatched. This CDR3 has 15 amino acids. The germline gives CDR1 SGHVS, CDR2 FQNEAQ.

The CDR3 reads CASSPTSSGNTIYF. CDR3 bases: TGTGCCAGCAGCCCCACTTCTTCTGGAAACACCATATATTTT. The chain combines TRBV7-2 with TRBJ1-3, with D unresolved. The germline gives CDR1 SGHTA, CDR2 FQGNSA. This CDR3 has 14 residues. Trimming pared 5 bases from V and 1 base from J, leaving 9 bases between.

The V gene is TRBV4-3, the J gene TRBJ1-6; no firm D call. V lost 3 bases, J lost 3 bases, and 9 bases lay in between. The CDR3 is 15 amino acids. The germline V gene has CDR1 LGHNA and CDR2 YSLEER. CDR3 DNA: TGCGCCAGCAGCCACCGAGGCAGCTATAATTCACCCCTCCACTTT. Its protein product is CASSHRGSYNSPLHF.

CDR3 bases: TGCAGCGTTGAAGATCGTTCAGGGGTCGCTTTCTTT. This sequence encodes CSVEDRSGVAFF. V is TRBV29-1 and J is TRBJ1-1, with a weak D call TRBD1 (6 bases). Trimming cost V 0 bases and J 11 bases, with 13 bases left between them. This CDR3 comprises 12 residues. Germline V gene sequence: CDR1 SQVTM, CDR2 ANQGSEA.

In regard to this clone: Other DNA sequences in the same sample also yield this CDR3. V gene TRBV18 combines with J gene TRBJ1-3; D perhaps matches TRBD1 (5 bases). The germline V gene has CDR1 KGHSH and CDR2 LQKENI. V was clipped by 3 bases and J by 2 bases, with 11 bases between them. This CDR3 has 15 amino acids. The CDR3 here is CASSPQGGAGNTIYF. CDR3 coding DNA: TGTGCCAGCTCACCGCAGGGAGGAGCTGGAAACACCATATATTTT.